The 17 T cell receptor beta chains presented below share a single source sample, sequenced in a study of regulatory T cells in long-lasting Graves disease. To make TCR beta libraries, researchers used iRepertoire HTBI primers and Arm-PCR of CDR3 regions. TCRdb itself ran the multiplex PCR reads through MiXCR, one entry per CDR3 protein. The top ten clones hold around a quarter of a sample with 400,000 to 550,000 distinct CDR3 sequences, roughly 15% of them seen once. Time point of the sample: newly diagnosed GD, antithyroid drugs for less than 3 months. There was RNA extracted from PBMCs, and the TCR library was made from it. These sequences were also reported in another study, on T cells in Graves' hyperthyroidism and ophthalmopathy.

The sequenced sample was peripheral blood mononuclear cells (PBMCs), obtained at new diagnosis, from a patient treated with antithyroid drugs. Source of these receptors: a woman between 18 and 30 years old with Graves disease.

The chain has TRBV12-3 or TRBV12-4 and TRBJ2-1; TRBD2 aligns across 7 bases. The CDR3 length is 15 residues. V shed 2 bases, J shed 2 bases, and the junction held 3 bases outside the gene matches. In DNA form, the CDR3 reads TGTGCCAGCAGTTTACTAGCGGTCACCTACAATGAGCAGTTCTTC. Protein: CASSLLAVTYNEQFF.

There are many counts of this clonotype. This rearrangement joins TRBV2 to TRBJ1-5, with 7 bases that match TRBD1. After removal of 6 bases from V and 6 bases from J, the junction contained 11 bases not matched to a gene. This CDR3 spans 15 amino acids. Germline CDR1 and CDR2: SNHLY and FYNNEI. The CDR3 loop reads CASSERQGAGQPQHF. CDR3 coding DNA: TGTGCCAGCAGCGAAAGACAGGGCGCCGGTCAGCCCCAGCATTTT.

V usage is TRBV10-1 and J usage is TRBJ1-4; D is unclear. The CDR3 contains 14 residues. CDR1 is WNHNN, CDR2 SYGVQD, per germline (reference sequence). Deletions cut 9 bases from V and 5 bases from J, with 16 bases between. For the CDR3, the DNA is TGCGCCAGGCCCTCATACCGCCCAAATGAAAAACTGTTTTTT. Encoded protein: CARPSYRPNEKLFF.

This clonotype was seen at least ten times. The chain is built from TRBV20-1 and TRBJ2-1; tentative D call: TRBD2 (6 bases). Trimming took off 0 bases at V and 10 bases at J, with 7 bases between the two ends. The CDR3 sequence is 11 residues long. In germline, CDR1 is DFQATT, CDR2 SNEGSKA (reference sequence). The CDR3 bases are TGCAGTGCTAGAGATGCGGGGGAGCAGTTCTTC. Its translation: CSARDAGEQFF.

This clonotype was observed a few times. The chain has TRBV7-2 and TRBJ1-2; D gene uncertain. CDR1 and CDR2 from the germline V gene are SGHTA and FQGNSA. Trimming stripped 5 bases from V and 8 bases from J, with 12 bases between. The CDR3 totals 12 residues. CDR3 coding DNA: TGTACCAGCAGCCCCTCCGTGGGAGGCTACACCTTC. Translation gives CTSSPSVGGYTF. The whole variable domain, remainder taken from reference TRBV7-2 and TRBJ1-2, is GAGVSQSPSNKVTEKGKDVELRCDPISGHTALYWYRQSLGQGLEFLIYFQGNSAPDKSGLPSDRFSAERTGGSVSTLTIQRTQQEDSAVYLCTSSPSVGGYTFGSGTRLTVV.

This clonotype was observed many times. The V and J genes are TRBV2 and TRBJ2-1, with D unclear. V lost 5 bases, J lost 5 bases, and 13 bases lay in between. Germline values: CDR1 SNHLY, CDR2 FYNNEI. The CDR3 contains 14 residues. CDR3 protein: CASSSPRRNNEQFF. CDR3 nucleotides: TGTGCCAGCAGTAGTCCTCGGAGAAACAATGAGCAGTTCTTC.

This rearrangement joins TRBV27 to TRBJ2-6; no reliable D call. V was trimmed by 1 base and J by 1 base, leaving 8 bases between them. From germline, CDR1 is MNHEY and CDR2 SMNVEV (reference sequence). This CDR3 region has 16 residues. The CDR3 sequence is CASSLFAQSGANVLTF. The CDR3 DNA is TGTGCCAGCAGTTTATTCGCGCAGTCTGGGGCCAACGTCCTGACTTTC.

CDR3 DNA sequence: TGTGCCAGCAGGCAAGACAGCAGCAAAAACATTCAGTACTTC. Amino acids: CASRQDSSKNIQYF. This rearrangement joins TRBV12-3 or TRBV12-4 to TRBJ2-4, with D maybe TRBD1 (5 bases). The CDR3 contains 14 residues. Trimming removed 6 bases from V and 3 bases from J, with 12 bases in between.

This clonotype came up many times. The V call is TRBV9, the J call TRBJ2-5, with TRBD2 matching over 10 bases. CDR1 is SGDLS and CDR2 is YYNGEE in the germline V gene. The CDR3 is 14 amino acids. V shed 4 bases, J shed 7 bases, and the junction held 7 bases outside the gene matches. The CDR3 region is CASSIGTSVGTQYF. Here the CDR3 DNA reads TGTGCCAGCAGCATCGGGACTAGCGTGGGGACCCAGTACTTC.

This clonotype was seen repeatedly, ten times or more. This chain links TRBV3-1 with TRBJ2-2, with D perhaps matching TRBD2 (6 bases). The CDR3 contains 16 residues. Per germline, CDR1 LGHDT and CDR2 YNNKEL (reference sequence). Trimming cost V 4 bases and J 3 bases, with 15 bases left between them. The CDR3, as DNA: TGTGCCAGCAGCCTAGGTGGAGGGATGGACACCGGGGAGCTGTTTTTT. Its protein is CASSLGGGMDTGELFF.

Notes on this clonotype: Only one base separates this from a far larger clonotype, so it likely reflects a read error. As the CDR3 is not closed by the conserved phenylalanine or tryptophan, this likely results from a read error. The chain combines TRBV20-1 with TRBJ2-1, with D hard to call. Looked up from germline, CDR1 is DFQATT and CDR2 is SNEGSKA (reference sequence). The CDR3 spans 13 residues. The DNA of the CDR3 is TGCAGCGTTGTTTGGAGCTCCTACAATGAGCAGTTCTCC. Translating gives CSVVWSSYNEQFS.

This clonotype has just a few counts. This chain's CDR3 is CSVEDPRVSSNGYTF. The CDR3 bases are TGCAGCGTTGAAGATCCTCGTGTCAGTTCTAATGGCTACACCTTC. V is TRBV29-1 and J is TRBJ1-2; no firm D call. The length of the CDR3 is 15 residues. Germline CDR1 SQVTM, CDR2 ANQGSEA. V was clipped by 0 bases and J by 6 bases, with 17 bases between them.

A note on this clonotype: This may arise from a read error, as a much more abundant clone is one base away. The genes are TRBV12-3 or TRBV12-4 and TRBJ2-4; D gene uncertain. The CDR3 contains 16 residues. The CDR3 sequence: CASTLRGRLAKNIQYF. The CDR3 DNA reads TGTGCCAGCACTTTACGCGGACGTCTAGCCAAAAACATTCAGTACTTC.

About this clonotype: Given a much more abundant clone one base away, this may be a read error. This sequence joins TRBV20-1 and TRBJ2-5; D is uncertain. The CDR3 runs 12 residues. Germline V gene lookup returns CDR1 DFQATT and CDR2 SNEGSKA (reference sequence). The V end lost 2 bases, the J end lost 5 bases, and 9 bases lay between the germline ends. CDR3: CSARSQKETQYF. CDR3 nucleotide sequence: TGCAGTGCTAGATCACAAAAGGAGACCCAGTACTTC.

In this sample, this clonotype turned up a few times. The chain has TRBV20-1 and TRBJ1-1; unclear D gene. The V gene lost 3 bases and the J gene lost 5 bases, with 10 bases spanning the gap. This CDR3 comprises 12 residues. In germline, CDR1 is DFQATT, CDR2 SNEGSKA (reference sequence). The CDR3 loop reads CSAREGQTEAFF. CDR3 bases: TGCAGTGCTAGGGAGGGTCAAACTGAAGCTTTCTTT.

This clonotype was observed many times. The V gene is TRBV28, the J gene TRBJ1-1; no reliable D call. Germline V CDR1 and CDR2: MDHEN, SYDVKM. The CDR3 runs to 13 residues. Trimming left V 6 bases short and J 2 bases short, with 10 bases between. CDR3 nucleotide sequence: TGTGCCAGCAGCTTCCGGGCTAACACTGAAGCTTTCTTT. Its protein is CASSFRANTEAFF.

This clonotype was seen repeatedly, ten times or more. This chain connects TRBV28 to TRBJ1-1; D remains ambiguous. From germline, CDR1 is MDHEN and CDR2 SYDVKM. The V end lost 6 bases, the J end lost 0 bases, and 5 bases lay between the germline ends. This CDR3 has 12 residues. CDR3 nucleotide sequence: TGTGCCAGCAGGGTCTTGAACACTGAAGCTTTCTTT. Translation gives CASRVLNTEAFF.